This T cell receptor (beta chain) was retrieved from a study of human T cells and chemical hapten exposure. Across the whole study: Yields of TCR per sample differed, chiefly owing to small differences in pooled library volume. Findings and limits, study-wide: With regard to DPC sensitization, TCRs above 1 in 1000 frequency did not change.

This sample's time point: healthy volunteer bleed at 2 weeks. Total RNA came from unfractionated whole blood. This clonotype was found many times. The antigen remains undetermined. Single cDNA molecules in the library carried unique molecular identifiers attached during preparation. Original processing methods: The number of TCRs in each sample had a median of approximately 99,000 and spanned about 20,000 to 690,600. TCRdb itself ran the RACE reads through MiXCR, one entry per CDR3 protein. V and J calls and clone size were set by TCRdb, not the authors. The sample includes tens of thousands of distinct CDR3 sequences, approximately 8.2% of them seen just once. This sequence originates from a female donor in good health. Some clones in this sample may be carry-over from other donors' samples. Material: whole blood.

CDR3: CASSLIASGDEQYF. DNA of the CDR3: TGTGCCAGCAGTTTAATAGCTAGCGGTGACGAGCAGTACTTC. The chain employs TRBV28 and TRBJ2-7; 7 positions match TRBD2. The J segment lost 5 bases and the V segment lost 2 bases, leaving 6 bases of the junction unmatched. The CDR3 covers 14 residues. CDR1 MDHEN and CDR2 SYDVKM come from the germline V gene.